These T cell receptor beta chains were read from a single sample in a study of shared clonotypes between healthy human individuals. TCRdb's table, derived via immunoSEQ multiplex PCR, lists solely in-frame clones and lacks some. This table holds 2 million to 3 million clones, approximately 94% found once. Sequenced material: naive CD4+ T cells from PBMCs. The receptors originated from a man aged 18 to 30 in good health. Some clones in this sample may be carry-over from other donors' samples. CDR3s include the opening cysteine and the closing phenylalanine or tryptophan. A D gene is named only where the DNA matches it firmly. Only some rows state a clone size, as once, few, many or a class for expanded clones.

TRBV7-2	TRBJ2-3	TRBD2	-	CASRLRDYGPDTQYF	TGTGCCAGCAGGCTTCGGGACTACGGTCCAGATACGCAGTATTTT
TRBV7-2	TRBJ2-7	TRBD2	-	CASSLLSGGPGEQYF	TGTGCCAGCAGCTTACTGTCGGGAGGGCCGGGCGAGCAGTACTTC
TRBV5-1	TRBJ2-2	TRBD2	-	CASSLLVAGDFGELFF	TGCGCCAGCAGCTTGTTGGTAGCGGGAGATTTTGGGGAGCTGTTTTTT
TRBV6-5	TRBJ1-1	-	-	CASSLLKGNTEAFF	TGTGCCAGCAGCTTGCTTAAGGGTAACACTGAAGCTTTCTTT
TRBV4-1	TRBJ2-7	-	-	CASSQGTRAPYEQYF	TGCGCCAGCAGCCAAGGGACGCGGGCCCCCTACGAGCAGTACTTC
TRBV7-9	TRBJ1-4	TRBD1	-	CASSQPGTGDEKLFF	TGTGCCAGCAGCCAACCCGGGACAGGGGACGAAAAACTGTTTTTT
TRBV7-3	TRBJ2-2	-	-	CASSLTLGAPGELFF	TGTGCCAGCAGCTTAACGTTAGGGGCACCCGGGGAGCTGTTTTTT
TRBV19	TRBJ2-7	-	-	CATMDRSSYEQYF	TGTGCCACTATGGACAGATCCTCCTACGAGCAGTACTTC
TRBV5-4	TRBJ2-7	TRBD2	-	CASSLAAGGPYEQYF	TGTGCCAGCAGCTTGGCGGCGGGAGGGCCCTATGAGCAGTACTTC
TRBV20-1	TRBJ1-4	-	-	CSAEKNEKLFF	TGCAGTGCAGAGAAAAATGAAAAACTGTTTTTT
TRBV28	TRBJ1-1	-	-	CASMNTEAFF	TGTGCCAGCATGAACACTGAAGCTTTCTTT
TRBV4-3	TRBJ1-3	TRBD1	once	CASSQQGLGNTIYF	TGCGCCAGCAGTCAACAGGGGCTTGGAAACACCATATATTTT
TRBV19	TRBJ1-1	TRBD1	-	CASSTQGRGFTEAFF	TGTGCCAGTAGTACCCAAGGCAGGGGGTTCACTGAAGCTTTCTTT
TRBV2	TRBJ2-7	TRBD2	-	CASRLNSGIYYEQYF	TGTGCCAGCAGGCTTAATAGCGGGATATACTACGAGCAGTACTTC
TRBV5-4	TRBJ1-5	-	once	CASSLDPGENQPQHF	TGTGCCAGCAGCCTGGACCCTGGGGAGAATCAGCCCCAGCATTTT
TRBV7-9	TRBJ2-7	TRBD1	-	CASSYGTGRTYEQYF	TGTGCCAGCAGCTATGGGACAGGGCGAACTTACGAGCAGTACTTC
TRBV19	TRBJ2-3	-	-	CASSTLTSTDTQYF	TGTGCCAGTAGTACTCTAACGAGCACAGATACGCAGTATTTT
TRBV7-9	TRBJ2-7	TRBD1	once	CASSLDRGSDEQYF	TGTGCCAGCAGCTTAGACAGGGGAAGCGACGAGCAGTACTTC
TRBV10-3	TRBJ1-3	-	-	CAISGQDFLSPGNTIYF	TGTGCCATCAGTGGCCAGGATTTCCTATCCCCCGGAAACACCATATATTTT
TRBV18	TRBJ2-1	-	-	CASSQSDWSEQFF	TGTGCCAGCTCACAGTCCGACTGGAGTGAGCAGTTCTTC
TRBV7-2	TRBJ1-2	-	-	CASSLVPWGYTF	TGTGCCAGCAGCTTAGTCCCCTGGGGCTACACCTTC
TRBV4-1	TRBJ1-1	-	few	CASSQVAGQPEAFF	TGCGCCAGCAGCCAAGTGGCGGGACAACCCGAAGCTTTCTTT
TRBV5-1	TRBJ2-7	TRBD2	-	CASSTAGGKDEQYF	TGCGCCAGCAGCACCGCGGGAGGTAAGGACGAGCAGTACTTC
TRBV5-1	TRBJ1-3	-	-	CASSLAGVAGNTIYF	TGCGCCAGCAGCTTGGCGGGGGTCGCTGGAAACACCATATATTTT
TRBV28	TRBJ2-1	TRBD2	-	CASSLAGGPIYEQFF	TGTGCCAGCAGTTTAGCGGGAGGGCCAATCTATGAGCAGTTCTTC
TRBV19	TRBJ2-3	-	-	CASSLRDSRTDTQYF	TGTGCCAGTAGCCTTCGGGACTCCCGCACAGATACGCAGTATTTT
TRBV28	TRBJ2-5	-	-	CASNPPGRETQYF	TGTGCCAGCAATCCCCCGGGTCGGGAGACCCAGTACTTC
TRBV7-9	TRBJ2-5	TRBD1	-	CASSLGQGAPRETQYF	TGTGCCAGCAGCTTAGGACAGGGGGCACCACGGGAGACCCAGTACTTC
TRBV27	TRBJ2-1	-	-	CASSPLGEGAYNEQFF	TGTGCCAGCAGCCCCCTTGGGGAAGGGGCCTACAATGAGCAGTTCTTC
TRBV5-1	TRBJ2-4	-	once	CASSGMGRLAKNIQYF	TGCGCCAGCAGCGGGATGGGACGGCTAGCCAAAAACATTCAGTACTTC
TRBV5-1	TRBJ2-3	TRBD2	-	CASRASGRSTDTQYF	TGCGCCAGCAGGGCTAGCGGGAGGAGCACAGATACGCAGTATTTT
TRBV12-1	TRBJ2-3	-	-	CASSSDTLGDTQYF	TGTGCCAGCAGCTCGGATACACTCGGGGATACGCAGTATTTT
TRBV2	TRBJ2-7	-	-	CASSEVIGRTEQYF	TGTGCCAGCAGTGAAGTTATCGGGAGAACCGAGCAGTACTTC
TRBV2	TRBJ2-1	-	-	CASTRSGLIGDEQFF	TGTGCCAGCACTAGGAGTGGGCTAATTGGTGATGAGCAGTTCTTC
TRBV5-5	TRBJ1-4	-	-	CASEVGGSGEKLFF	TGTGCCAGCGAAGTTGGGGGAAGTGGGGAAAAACTGTTTTTT
TRBV5-6	TRBJ2-7	TRBD2	-	CASSLTSGSSHEQYF	TGTGCCAGCAGCCTAACTAGCGGGAGTAGCCACGAGCAGTACTTC
TRBV5-1	TRBJ2-3	TRBD1	-	CASSSGQVVNTQYF	TGCGCCAGCAGCTCCGGACAGGTAGTGAATACGCAGTATTTT
TRBV28	TRBJ2-7	-	-	CASSLVEGISYEQYF	TGTGCCAGCAGTTTGGTGGAGGGAATTTCCTACGAGCAGTACTTC
TRBV7-2	TRBJ2-6	-	once	CASGKRANVLTF	TGTGCCAGCGGAAAAAGGGCCAACGTCCTGACTTTC
TRBV27	TRBJ2-1	TRBD1	once	CASRDRAGTGAEEQFF	TGTGCCAGCAGAGACCGCGCCGGGACAGGGGCAGAGGAGCAGTTCTTC
TRBV28	TRBJ2-2	TRBD2	once	CASSQPGLTTGELFF	TGTGCCAGCAGTCAACCGGGACTAACGACCGGGGAGCTGTTTTTT
TRBV6-5	TRBJ2-1	-	once	CASSYSGLSSYNEQFF	TGTGCCAGCAGTTACAGCGGACTGAGCTCCTACAATGAGCAGTTCTTC
TRBV7-2	TRBJ2-7	-	-	CASSLGVRNEQYF	TGTGCCAGCAGCTTAGGTGTAAGGAACGAGCAGTACTTC
TRBV7-2	TRBJ2-3	-	-	CASSLAYLGRSGRTDTQYF	TGTGCCAGCAGCTTAGCGTATTTGGGGAGGAGCGGGCGCACAGATACGCAGTATTTT